What follows are 27 T cell receptor beta chains derived from one specimen sequenced in a study of cytomegalovirus exposure and HLA in healthy donors. The PCR employed 60 Vbeta primers together with 13 Jbeta primers. Assay used: immunoSEQ multiplex PCR; TCRdb lists only in-frame clones, some missing. The data hold about 190,000 clones, with roughly 80% observed a single time. Input material: PBMCs. These receptors all stem from a woman in her late teens or twenties in good health and CMV-seronegative.

The rearrangement uses TRBV5-1 and TRBJ2-1, with D possibly TRBD1 on 6 matching bases. The V end was cut by 2 bases, the J end by 8 bases, with 14 bases between. CDR3 length: 14 amino acids. Germline loops: CDR1 SGHRS, CDR2 YFSETQ. The CDR3 DNA follows: TGCGCCAGCAGCTTAAAGGGGGACGACTATGAGCAGTTCTTC. This sequence encodes CASSLKGDDYEQFF.

This clone has just a few counts. V is TRBV6-5 and J is TRBJ1-6; 8 bases fit TRBD1. The junction had 5 bases not matched to a gene; V was cut back by 5 bases and J by 5 bases. CDR3 length: 15 amino acids. Per the germline V gene, CDR1 is MNHEY and CDR2 is SVGAGI. CDR3 coding DNA: TGTGCCAGCAGTCCGCGGACAGGGAATAATTCACCCCTCCACTTT. Amino acids: CASSPRTGNNSPLHF.

This clone was detected once. The J gene is TRBJ2-7, the V gene TRBV5-1; 7 bases map to TRBD1. Germline V gene lookup returns CDR1 SGHRS and CDR2 YFSETQ. With V trimmed by 7 bases and J by 3 bases, 1 base remained unmatched. This CDR3 comprises 11 residues. The DNA of the CDR3 is TGCGCCAGCGGACAGGACTACGAGCAGTACTTC. Its protein product is CASGQDYEQYF.

This chain links TRBV27 with TRBJ2-2, with 9 nucleotides matching TRBD1. This CDR3 is built from 16 residues. The V gene's germline CDR1 is MNHEY and CDR2 SMNVEV (reference sequence). J gave up 3 bases and V 5 bases, and 7 bases lay outside the gene matches. Written as DNA, the CDR3 is TGTGCCAGCAGTCCCCGGGACAGGGTGGACACCGGGGAGCTGTTTTTT. Amino acid sequence: CASSPRDRVDTGELFF.

The chain recombines TRBV18 with TRBJ1-5; 10 bases fit TRBD1. Germline V gives CDR1 KGHSH, CDR2 LQKENI. With V trimmed by 3 bases and J by 2 bases, 4 bases remained unmatched. The CDR3 length is 16 residues. DNA for the CDR3: TGTGCCAGCTCACCCCCCGGGACAGGGGGCAATCAGCCCCAGCATTTT. This sequence encodes CASSPPGTGGNQPQHF.

The rearrangement links TRBV6-6 to TRBJ2-3; 9 positions agree with TRBD1. The CDR3 runs 16 residues. V gave up 3 bases and J gave up 1 base; unmatched junction bases: 5. Germline CDR1 is MNHNY and CDR2 is SVGAGI (reference sequence). The CDR3 loop reads CASSYSGQGRTDTQYF. CDR3 coding DNA: TGTGCCAGCAGTTATTCGGGACAGGGCCGCACAGATACGCAGTATTTT.

This chain uses TRBV12-2 with TRBJ2-1; the table's D gene call, TRBD1, was not cross checked with the DNA. TRBV12-2 is a listed pseudogene. This CDR3 comprises 13 residues. CDR3: CASRPDRHLGQFF. The CDR3, as DNA: TGTGCAAGTCGCCCGGACAGGCATCTTGGGCAGTTCTTC.

This clone was observed a handful of times. This sequence joins TRBV12-5 and TRBJ2-5; D is unresolved. V shed 6 bases and J shed 3 bases, with 8 bases lying between them. The CDR3 is made up of 12 amino acids. Germline CDR1 LGHNT, CDR2 FRNRAP. CDR3 coding DNA: TGTGCTAGTGGGGTGCGAAAAGAGACCCAGTACTTC. The encoded protein is CASGVRKETQYF.

CDR3 region: CASSLATGGEQYF. CDR3 bases: TGCGCCAGCAGCTTGGCAACAGGGGGCGAGCAGTACTTC. This chain joins TRBV5-1 and TRBJ2-7; 8 nucleotides agree with TRBD1. The CDR3 length is 13 residues. Looked up from germline, CDR1 is SGHRS and CDR2 is YFSETQ. The V segment lost 0 bases and the J segment 6 bases; nucleotides outside the gene matches: 2. The entire variable domain, with the rest obtained from reference TRBV5-1 and TRBJ2-7, is as follows: KAGVTQTPRYLIKTRGQQVTLSCSPISGHRSVSWYQQTPGQGLQFLFEYFSETQRNKGNFPGRFSGRQFSNSRSEMNVSTLELGDSALYLCASSLATGGEQYFGPGTRLTVT.

V and J are TRBV7-9 and TRBJ2-7, with 9 bases lining up with TRBD1. The trim removed 4 bases at V and 4 bases at J, leaving 5 bases unmatched. The CDR3 is 14 residues long. The germline V gene has CDR1 SEHNR and CDR2 FQNEAQ (reference sequence). This CDR3 is CASSSVQGAYEQYF. The CDR3 DNA sequence: TGTGCCAGCAGCTCGGTACAGGGGGCTTACGAGCAGTACTTC.

The J gene is TRBJ1-3, the V gene TRBV13, with D hard to call. The V gene's germline CDR1 is PRHDT and CDR2 FYEKMQ (reference sequence). The CDR3 totals 15 residues. V was trimmed by 7 bases and J by 0 bases, leaving 13 bases between them. CDR3 region: CASTSGPRSGNTIYF. The CDR3 DNA follows: TGTGCCAGCACCTCAGGACCGCGCTCTGGAAACACCATATATTTT.

The chain couples TRBV7-9 to TRBJ1-4, with 7 bases identical to TRBD1. J was trimmed by 4 bases and V by 8 bases; bases with no gene match: 13. The CDR3 length is 16 residues. Germline V gene data show CDR1 as SEHNR and CDR2 as FQNEAQ (reference sequence). The CDR3 DNA is TGTGCCAGCGGGTACGGCTCGGGACAGCTTAATGAAAAACTGTTTTTT. The encoded protein is CASGYGSGQLNEKLFF.

CDR3 bases: TGTGCCAGTAGTATTGGGACAGACTACGAGCAGTACTTC. It translates to CASSIGTDYEQYF. V and J are TRBV19 and TRBJ2-7; 7 bases agree with TRBD1. Per the germline V gene, CDR1 is LNHDA and CDR2 is SQIVND (reference sequence). The CDR3 spans 13 residues. Trimming removed 3 bases from V and 3 bases from J; junction bases left unmatched: 2.

The table lists this clone with a few counts. The chain combines TRBV7-2 with TRBJ2-5, with 10 bases identical to TRBD1. Gene TRBJ2-7 matches the end of the DNA better, so the J call may be wrong. The CDR3 is 14 amino acids. Germline V gives CDR1 SGHTA, CDR2 FQGNSA. CDR3 amino acids: CASSFDRGRLEQYF. The CDR3 nucleotides are TGTGCCAGCAGCTTTGACAGGGGGCGCCTCGAGCAGTACTTC.

The rearrangement links TRBV9 to TRBJ2-1; 10 nucleotides align to TRBD2. This CDR3 is built from 16 residues. Losses at the gene ends were 3 bases for V and 9 bases for J; bases not matched to a gene: 12. From germline, CDR1 is SGDLS and CDR2 YYNGEE. The CDR3 bases are TGTGCCAGCAGCGCCGAAGTAGCGGGAGGCATCGGTGAGCAGTTCTTC. It encodes CASSAEVAGGIGEQFF.

The chain has TRBV5-1 and TRBJ2-7; D possibly corresponds to TRBD1 (5 bases). Germline CDR1 and CDR2: SGHRS and YFSETQ. The CDR3 runs 14 residues. The germline V and J ends were trimmed by 0 bases and 2 bases, with 9 bases remaining between them. The CDR3 spells CASSLETGAYEQYF. CDR3 DNA: TGCGCCAGCAGCTTGGAAACAGGAGCCTACGAGCAGTACTTC.

J is TRBJ2-5 and V is TRBV19, with TRBD2 identical over 9 bases. J lost 1 base, V lost 7 bases, and 10 bases had no gene match. Germline V lookup: CDR1 LNHDA, CDR2 SQIVND (reference sequence). The CDR3 spans 16 residues. CDR3 sequence reads: CASTQIAGALQETQYF. CDR3 in DNA: TGTGCCAGTACCCAGATAGCGGGAGCCCTCCAAGAGACCCAGTACTTC.

This chain joins TRBV19 and TRBJ2-3; 7 bases agree with TRBD2. Losses at the gene ends were 6 bases for V and 2 bases for J; bases not matched to a gene: 8. Germline loops: CDR1 LNHDA, CDR2 SQIVND (reference sequence). CDR3 length: 15 residues. The CDR3 DNA reads TGTGCCAGTAGGGCAAGCGGGACTACCACAGATACGCAGTATTTT. It encodes CASRASGTTTDTQYF.

Regarding this clone: The junction departs from germline at one end; a sequencing error may be responsible. V and J are TRBV7-9 and TRBJ2-7, with no clear D. The CDR3 consists of 14 residues. In germline, CDR1 is SEHNR, CDR2 FQNEAQ (reference sequence). CDR3 amino acids: CSSRYSRNSYEQYF. Written as DNA, the CDR3 is TGTTCCAGCAGATACTCGAGGAACTCCTACGAGCAGTACTTC.

The chain uses TRBV2 and TRBJ1-1; 10 bases are a match to TRBD1. V was clipped by 7 bases and J by 0 bases; unmatched bases: 8. The CDR3 loop spans 16 amino acids. Germline V gene sequence: CDR1 SNHLY, CDR2 FYNNEI. CDR3 region: CASTRGTGALNTEAFF. CDR3 nucleotides: TGTGCCAGCACCCGGGGGACAGGGGCCCTGAACACTGAAGCTTTCTTT.

This chain joins TRBV10-1 and TRBJ2-1; 7 nucleotides agree with TRBD2. CDR1 is WNHNN, CDR2 SYGVQD, per germline (reference sequence). This CDR3 has 20 residues. Losses at the gene ends were 0 bases for V and 9 bases for J; bases not matched to a gene: 23. CDR3 in DNA: TGCGCCAGCAGTGAGTCGAATAGATTGAGCGGGGAGCCACCGCAAAGTGAGCAGTTCTTC. This encodes CASSESNRLSGEPPQSEQFF.

This rearrangement joins TRBV27 to TRBJ2-5, with 11 bases fitting TRBD2. V lost 6 bases to trimming and J lost 3 bases; unmatched junction nucleotides: 6. Germline loops: CDR1 MNHEY, CDR2 SMNVEV (reference sequence). The CDR3 covers 15 residues. The CDR3 reads CASSGLAGGEETQYF. The CDR3 DNA is TGTGCCAGCAGCGGTCTAGCGGGGGGCGAAGAGACCCAGTACTTC.

This chain connects TRBV9 to TRBJ2-3, with D possibly being TRBD2 (7 bases). Germline V gene lookup returns CDR1 SGDLS and CDR2 YYNGEE. CDR3 length equals 15 residues. V lost 0 bases and J lost 4, with 12 bases in between. The DNA of the CDR3 is TGTGCCAGCAGCGTAGGGGGGGGCCCTGCAGATACGCAGTATTTT. Encoded protein: CASSVGGGPADTQYF.

The rearrangement links TRBV25-1 to TRBJ1-5; D gene unclear. The germline V gene encodes CDR1 MGHDK and CDR2 SYGVNS. The ends were cut back, 6 bases at V and 6 bases at J, with 12 bases in the middle. This CDR3 is 13 amino acids long. The CDR3 coding sequence is TGTGCCAGCAGCTCAGGCCGTGGTCAGCCCCAGCATTTT. This encodes CASSSGRGQPQHF. The full variable domain, rest sourced from reference TRBV25-1 and TRBJ1-5, is EADIYQTPRYLVIGTGKKITLECSQTMGHDKMYWYQQDPGMELHLIHYSYGVNSTEKGDLSSESTVSRIRTEHFPLTLESARPSHTSQYLCASSSGRGQPQHFGDGTRLSIL.

The V gene is TRBV5-5, the J gene TRBJ1-2, with 8 bases aligning to TRBD1. J gave up 13 bases and V 4 bases, and 12 bases lay outside the gene matches. CDR1 SGHKS and CDR2 YYEKEE come from the germline V gene (reference sequence). The CDR3 spans 13 residues. The DNA of the CDR3 is TGTGCCAGCAGCGGCACCCGGGGACAGGATGGCACCTTC. This encodes CASSGTRGQDGTF.

The chain is built from TRBV6-1 and TRBJ2-7; the match to TRBD2 covers 7 bases. The junction had 12 bases not matched to a gene; V was cut back by 7 bases and J by 3 bases. Germline assignment: CDR1 MNHNS and CDR2 SASEGT. The CDR3 is 15 residues long. This CDR3 is CASIGVGGTLYEQYF. CDR3 in DNA: TGTGCCAGCATCGGGGTGGGGGGGACCCTCTACGAGCAGTACTTC.

This sequence joins TRBV6-5 and TRBJ1-1, with D perhaps matching TRBD1 (6 bases). Deletions cut 7 bases from V and 6 bases from J, with 12 bases between. CDR1 MNHEY and CDR2 SVGAGI come from the germline V gene. The CDR3 loop spans 12 amino acids. Here the CDR3 DNA reads TGTGCCAGCAACAGCAACAGGGCTGAAGCTTTCTTT. It translates to CASNSNRAEAFF.